This T cell receptor (beta chain) was recorded in a study of T cells expressing NK-cell markers. About the research overall: Sorted CD3+CD56+NKG2C+, CD3+CD56+NKG2C- and CD3+CD56-NKG2C+ T cells provided the TCR beta repertoires.

TCRdb re-analyzed the 5' RACE reads; it lists each CDR3 protein once, without DNA. This table lists hundreds of thousands of distinct CDR3 sequences. There are 15 residues in the CDR3. The sequencing input was blood T cells: a sorted CD56 or NKG2C T cell subset, CD4+ or CD8+ T cells, or bulk PBMC T cells (not recorded which). The chain is built from TRBV12-3 or TRBV12-4 and TRBJ1-3. This clonotype originated in a woman aged 18 to 75 in good health. This CDR3 reads CASSFGTATTNTIYF.